Here is one TCR beta chain with its context. CDR1 SGDLS and CDR2 YYNGEE come from the germline V gene. Trimming pared 6 bases from V and 0 bases from J, leaving 13 bases between. The CDR3 consists of 15 residues. These data originate in a study of T cell changes during pregnancy in multiple sclerosis. The repertoire was sequenced with immunoSEQ multiplex PCR; TCRdb's copy has only in-frame clones and lacks some. The sample carries approximately 68,000 clones, more than 85% recorded once. The chain has TRBV9 and TRBJ2-1, with D perhaps matching TRBD1 (6 bases). The TCR was taken from a female donor with multiple sclerosis, enrolled in a pregnancy study. The sequenced sample was peripheral blood, obtained in the second trimester of pregnancy. The CDR3 DNA sequence: TGTGCCAGCATCCCGGGACAAGGCTCCTACAATGAGCAGTTCTTC. The encoded protein is CASIPGQGSYNEQFF.